This record covers a single T cell receptor beta chain. Its recognized antigen is unknown. No base-level quality is on record; no much larger clone is a single base apart. The same CDR3 also results from other DNA sequences found in this sample. This entry is derived from a study of cytomegalovirus exposure and HLA in healthy donors (dated by TCRdb to about 2017). For the study in its entirety: In an earlier analysis of 587 of the donors, approximately 260 Gb of sequence data and approximately 120 million unique TCR beta sequences from about 179 million T cells were reported. An early release that covered 640 HLA-typed donors contained approximately 320 gigabases of sequencing data and around 85 million unique TCR sequences. Of the 398 genotyped donors, approximately 83% fell in the genetic ancestry cluster associated with self-reported Caucasian donors. The study aimed to test whether cataloging public T cell receptors could reveal signatures of past pathogen exposure. The T cell repertoires of around 670 subjects were profiled by immunosequencing and related to cytomegalovirus serostatus. Along with the approximately 650-subject first cohort, a separate validation cohort of over a hundred different subjects was used. To predict cytomegalovirus infection status, the study brought together high-throughput TCR immunosequencing, statistical association of individual TCRs with disease status, and machine learning. A later analysis re-examined previously published TCR beta repertoires from just over 650 donors and added high-resolution HLA genotyping to investigate patterns of TCR occurrence. Rather than using new phenotypic data, the later analysis identified candidate immune exposures from TCR beta sequences and from how often those sequences occurred across donors. In an earlier analysis of roughly 540 of the donors, high-throughput TCR beta sequencing was used to judge whether each TCR beta V gene segment behaved as functional or pseudogenic. Donor age, sex, ethnicity and CMV serostatus were compiled alongside the repertoire data. In a later genetic analysis, genome-wide SNP genotypes for about 55% of the roughly 700 donors were used, and that subset was treated as a discovery cohort. All discovery cohort repertoires had been generated using a single sequencing platform. HLA typing covered class I and class II loci at four-digit resolution. The number of donors typed differed by locus, with about 629-630 for A, B, C, DRB1 and DQB1, roughly 520 for DQA1, 606 for DPA1, and approximately 470 for DPB1. Because of strong linkage in the cohort, five DR-DQ haplotypes were treated as single units for association and clustering. Among about 370 genotyped donors of the cohort, an average of approximately 240,000 unique TCR beta nucleotide sequences was sequenced per donor, of which about 18% were non-productive. Beyond this particular receptor, the publication reports: Cytomegalovirus status was reported to be diagnosed by the classifier with high specificity and sensitivity in both the original and validation cohorts. Presence/absence analyses assumed roughly uniform sequencing depth across donors, an assumption that may not hold. This cohort had only TCR beta chains sequenced, and the lack of alpha or paired-chain data limited which features could be detected. A few of the identified cytomegalovirus-associated TCR beta chains were confirmed in vitro to be specific for cytomegalovirus antigens. Some IMGT-functional V segments, including TRBV6-2 and TRBV6-3, could not be told apart with the 87-base-pair reads, so those segments were excluded. Because counts were too low, around 18 rarely observed V segments, including chromosome 9 orphons, were left out of the earlier analysis of some 640 of the donors. HLA typing was unavailable for some donors at each locus, so association tests used only the typed subset. For the cohort, immune exposure information was limited to CMV serostatus. Most TCR sequences were seen in very few donors, while some public TCRs were found in many individuals. In a later analysis, several top co-occurrence clusters were reported to appear linked to parvovirus B19, influenza, CMV and Epstein-Barr virus. In an earlier analysis of roughly 500 of the donors, most TCR beta V segments appeared in productive rearrangements about 87% or about 30% of the time, broadly matching IMGT annotations. A later analysis associated about 17,000 TCR beta sequences with specific HLA alleles at a false discovery rate of 0.05. The authors suggested that the approach could potentially be extended to other disease states and immunological phenotypes. A later analysis found that TCR association rates varied across HLA loci, with DRB1 alleles showing the most associated TCRs and HLA-C alleles the fewest. A total of some 180 TCR beta chains were listed by the study as associated with cytomegalovirus. A further reported finding was that TCR beta sequences accurately predicted the HLA-A and HLA-B alleles for most subjects in the first cohort. According to a later genetic analysis, donors in an Asian-associated ancestry cluster had fewer N-insertions in productive TCRs than the approximately 670-donor mean. Assigning TCR associations to individual alleles was difficult when HLA alleles, especially DR and DQ, strongly co-occurred. A later genetic analysis associated a missense DCLRE1C variant with V-gene and J-gene trimming of TCR beta chains, and an independent cohort replicated the association. In a later analysis, HLA-associated TCR beta chains were found to be more clonally expanded and to have lower generation probabilities than equally common non-associated chains. The sequencing pipeline was judged likely to have produced a cluster of highly shared sequence variants as a technical artifact. Correlated functional status among segregating V segments might reflect linkage disequilibrium, but an unknown experimental factor could not be ruled out. Most CMV-associated TCR beta chains appeared to be HLA-restricted in a later analysis, and the HLA associations seemed to be driven largely by CMV exposure.

The library was prepared using the immunoSEQ multiplex PCR assay. A mixture of 60 forward primers for TCR Vbeta segments and 13 reverse primers for TCR Jbeta segments was used in the multiplex PCR. A multiplex PCR assay on genomic DNA amplified the CDR3 region of rearranged TCR beta genes. The Illumina HiSeq System was used to sequence the amplified TCR beta libraries as 87-base-pair reads. On the authors' methods: A later analysis tallied around 82 million unique TCR beta chains across the 550 to 850 repertoires, and about 10 million of those chains were shared by two or more donors. Raw reads were error-corrected and collapsed into unique sequences by a nearest-neighbor algorithm in which closely related sequences were merged to remove PCR and sequencing errors. Alignment of CDR3 sequences to IMGT reference sequences was used to assign V, D and J gene segments. For a sequence to be retained, a match of at least six nucleotides was required to both a V gene segment and a J gene segment. A rearrangement counted as productive if the CDR3 had no stop codons and remained in frame with V and J, and every other rearrangement counted as non-productive. Following IMGT convention, CDR3 was defined as the stretch from the second conserved V-encoded cysteine up to the conserved J-encoded phenylalanine. The earlier analysis of 500 to 600 of the donors excluded sequences that lacked an unambiguous match to a single V gene segment. An earlier analysis of fewer than 650 of the donors classified V segments as functional when productive rearrangements were above 56.7% and as segregating when the standard deviation between donors was above 5%. To diagnose cytomegalovirus status from the catalog of TCR beta chain sequences, a statistical classification framework was built. In a later analysis, TCR nucleotide sequences were compared against IMGT/GENE-DB human TR gene sequences so that V and J genes could be assigned. A later analysis assigned CDR3 sequences and most-parsimonious VDJ recombination scenarios with the TCRdist pipeline. In a later analysis, each TCR beta chain was defined by its CDR3 amino acid sequence together with its V-gene family, and reads lacking a unique V-gene family were excluded. A later analysis removed 550 to 650 highly shared, low-generation-probability nucleotide sequences to deal with suspected cross-contamination and a sequencing artifact. In a later analysis, a clonal expansion index for each public chain was calculated from normalized within-repertoire ranks of inferred template counts. Generation probabilities in a later analysis came from a VDJ recombination model fitted to out-of-frame rearrangements, and those results were checked against IGoR. Hypergeometric tests were used in a later analysis to score TCR-TCR, TCR-HLA and TCR-CMV co-occurrence, with a repertoire-size bias correction applied to the TCR pairs. In a later analysis, false discovery rates were estimated by permuting HLA or CMV assignments 20 times. In a later analysis, co-occurring TCRs were grouped using DBSCAN, with TCRdist sequence similarity added in when clustering inside HLA-allele-positive subsets. For co-occurrence clustering, repertoires with fewer than 30,000 or more than 120,000 public chains were excluded, along with roughly five repertoires with anomalous nucleotide sharing. The source is immuneACCESS, and TCRdb retained only in-frame sequences with V and J called. Part of the clones is not carried over; for the studies checked, unresolved V genes explain less than half of this, and the remainder is unexplained. The D gene and trimming were derived from the DNA, and the V and J assignments and clone size from that table. In this sample the table shows some 150,000 clones, about 82% of which occur a single time. Together, the top ten hold approximately 7% of the sample.

CDR1 is given as LGHNA and CDR2 as YNFKEQ, both from the germline V gene. V has 0 bases trimmed and J has 9 bases trimmed; junction bases matching no gene number 10. The CDR3 runs 17 amino acids, cysteine and phenylalanine included. Of the read, only the CDR3 DNA is kept; its 51 bases are in frame from base 1. The cohort comprised fewer than 700 healthy bone marrow donors. At the time of sampling, all cohort members were nominally healthy, though unrecorded immune exposures were likely present. The donor tested CMV seropositive, placing the donor among the 289 seropositive members of the cohort. A peripheral blood sample was collected from each donor, and TCR beta sequencing was performed on peripheral blood mononuclear cells. The Qiagen DNeasy Blood Extraction Kit was used to extract genomic DNA from the blood cell samples.

This TCR came from a woman aged 25 to 45 in good health and CMV-seropositive. Sequencing input: PBMCs. The V and J genes are TRBV4-2 and TRBJ2-3, with TRBD2 identical over 12 junction bases. CDR3 protein: CASSQDSTSGGRQTQYF. Read as DNA, the sequence is TGTGCCAGCAGCCAAGATTCGACTAGCGGGGGCCGGCAGACGCAGTATTTT.